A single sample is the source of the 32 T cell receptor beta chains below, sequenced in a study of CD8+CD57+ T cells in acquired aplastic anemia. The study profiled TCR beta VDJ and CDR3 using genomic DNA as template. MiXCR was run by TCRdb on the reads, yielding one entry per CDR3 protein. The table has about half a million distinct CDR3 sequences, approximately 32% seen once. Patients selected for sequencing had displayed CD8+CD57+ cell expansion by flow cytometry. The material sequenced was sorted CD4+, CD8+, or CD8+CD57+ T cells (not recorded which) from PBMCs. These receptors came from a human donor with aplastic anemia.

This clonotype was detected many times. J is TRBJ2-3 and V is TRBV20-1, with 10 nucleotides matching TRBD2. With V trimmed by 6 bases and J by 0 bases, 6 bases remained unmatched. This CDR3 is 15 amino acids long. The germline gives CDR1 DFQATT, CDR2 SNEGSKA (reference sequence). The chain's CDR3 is CSAHNSGRSTDTQYF. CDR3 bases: TGCAGTGCGCATAATAGCGGGAGGAGCACAGATACGCAGTATTTT.

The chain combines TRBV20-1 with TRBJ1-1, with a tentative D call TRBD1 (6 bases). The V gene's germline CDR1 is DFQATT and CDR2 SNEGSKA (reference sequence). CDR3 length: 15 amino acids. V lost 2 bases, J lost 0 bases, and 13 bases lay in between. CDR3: CSARSPGAMNTEAFF. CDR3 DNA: TGCAGTGCTAGAAGCCCAGGGGCCATGAACACTGAAGCTTTCTTT.

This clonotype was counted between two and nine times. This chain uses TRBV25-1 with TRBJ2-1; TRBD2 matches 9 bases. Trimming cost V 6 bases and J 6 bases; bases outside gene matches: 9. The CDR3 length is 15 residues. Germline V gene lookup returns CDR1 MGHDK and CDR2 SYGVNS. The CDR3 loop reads CASSGRGLAPNEQFF. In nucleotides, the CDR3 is TGTGCCAGCAGCGGACGGGGACTAGCCCCCAATGAGCAGTTCTTC.

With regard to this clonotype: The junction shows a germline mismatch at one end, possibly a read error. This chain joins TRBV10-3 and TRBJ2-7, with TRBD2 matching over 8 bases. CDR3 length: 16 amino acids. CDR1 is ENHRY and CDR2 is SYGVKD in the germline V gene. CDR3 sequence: CASSELGRGARREQYF. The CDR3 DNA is TGTGCCAGCAGTGAACTGGGGCGGGGGGCCCGTCGCGAGCAGTACTTC.

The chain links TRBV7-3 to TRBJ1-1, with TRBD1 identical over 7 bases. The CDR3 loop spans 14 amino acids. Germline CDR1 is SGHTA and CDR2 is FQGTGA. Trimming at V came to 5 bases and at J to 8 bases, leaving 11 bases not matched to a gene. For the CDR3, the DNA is TGTGCCAGCAGCCTCGACCACAGGGGACGCGAAGCTTTCTTT. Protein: CASSLDHRGREAFF.

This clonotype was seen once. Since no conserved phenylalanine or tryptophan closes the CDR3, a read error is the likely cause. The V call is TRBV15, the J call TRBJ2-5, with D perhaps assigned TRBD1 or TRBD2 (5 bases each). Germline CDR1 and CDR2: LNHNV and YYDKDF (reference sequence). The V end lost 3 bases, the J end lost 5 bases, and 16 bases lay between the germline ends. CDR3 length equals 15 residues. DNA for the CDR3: TGTGCCACCAGCAGGGACGCAGGGACGGGTGAGACCCAGTACCTC. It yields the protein CATSRDAGTGETQYL.

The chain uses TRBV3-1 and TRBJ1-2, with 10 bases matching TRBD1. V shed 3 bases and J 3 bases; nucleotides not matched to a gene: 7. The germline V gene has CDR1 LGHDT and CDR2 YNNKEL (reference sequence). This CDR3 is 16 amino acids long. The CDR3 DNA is TGTGCCAGCAGCCAGGCCGGGACAGGGGCCTACTATGGCTACACCTTC. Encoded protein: CASSQAGTGAYYGYTF. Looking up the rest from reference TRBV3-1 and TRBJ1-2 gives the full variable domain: DTAVSQTPKYLVTQMGNDKSIKCEQNLGHDTMYWYKQDSKKFLKIMFSYNNKELIINETVPNRFSPKSPDKAHLNLHINSLELGDSAVYFCASSQAGTGAYYGYTFGSGTRLTVV.

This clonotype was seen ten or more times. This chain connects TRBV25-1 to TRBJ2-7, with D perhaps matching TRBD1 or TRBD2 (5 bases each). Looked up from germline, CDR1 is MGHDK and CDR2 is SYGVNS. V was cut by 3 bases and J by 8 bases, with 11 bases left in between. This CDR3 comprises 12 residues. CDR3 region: CASSDAQGQQYF. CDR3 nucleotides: TGTGCCAGCAGTGATGCTCAGGGACAGCAGTACTTC.

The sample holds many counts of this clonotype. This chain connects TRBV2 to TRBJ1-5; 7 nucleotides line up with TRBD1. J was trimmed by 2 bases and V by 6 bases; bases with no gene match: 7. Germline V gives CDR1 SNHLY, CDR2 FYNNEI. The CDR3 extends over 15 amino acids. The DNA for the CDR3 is TGTGCCAGCAGGGCGGACAGGTTCGGCAATCAGCCCCAGCATTTT. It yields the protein CASRADRFGNQPQHF.

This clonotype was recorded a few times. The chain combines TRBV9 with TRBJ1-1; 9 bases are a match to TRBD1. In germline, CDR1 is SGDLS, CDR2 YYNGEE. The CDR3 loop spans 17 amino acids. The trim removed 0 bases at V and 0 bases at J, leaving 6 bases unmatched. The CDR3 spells CASSVDPTGGMNTEAFF. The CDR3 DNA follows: TGTGCCAGCAGCGTAGACCCGACAGGGGGGATGAACACTGAAGCTTTCTTT.

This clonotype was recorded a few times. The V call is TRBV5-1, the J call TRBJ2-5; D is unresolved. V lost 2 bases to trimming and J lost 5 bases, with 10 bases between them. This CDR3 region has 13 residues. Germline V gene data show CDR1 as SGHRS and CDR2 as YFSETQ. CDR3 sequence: CASSFSGVETQYF. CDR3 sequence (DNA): TGCGCCAGCAGCTTCTCTGGGGTGGAGACCCAGTACTTC.

CDR3 DNA: TGTGCCAGCAGTCCGGACAGGGGCGATAACTATGGCTACACCTTC. Protein: CASSPDRGDNYGYTF. The chain joins TRBV6-1 to TRBJ1-2; 9 nucleotides match TRBD1. This CDR3 spans 15 amino acids. From germline, CDR1 is MNHNS and CDR2 SASEGT. The J segment lost 1 base and the V segment lost 5 bases, leaving 5 bases of the junction unmatched.

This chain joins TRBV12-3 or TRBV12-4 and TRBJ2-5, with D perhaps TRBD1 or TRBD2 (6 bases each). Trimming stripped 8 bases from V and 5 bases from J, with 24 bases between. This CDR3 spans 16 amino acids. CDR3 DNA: TGTGCCAGCGGGCGGGACATCGAAGTGGTAGAGGAGACCCAGTACTTC. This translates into CASGRDIEVVEETQYF.

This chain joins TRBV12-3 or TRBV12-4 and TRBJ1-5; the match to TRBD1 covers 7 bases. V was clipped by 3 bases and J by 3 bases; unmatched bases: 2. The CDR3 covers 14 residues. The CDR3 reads CASSFGTVNQPQHF. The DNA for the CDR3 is TGTGCCAGCAGTTTTGGGACAGTCAATCAGCCCCAGCATTTT.

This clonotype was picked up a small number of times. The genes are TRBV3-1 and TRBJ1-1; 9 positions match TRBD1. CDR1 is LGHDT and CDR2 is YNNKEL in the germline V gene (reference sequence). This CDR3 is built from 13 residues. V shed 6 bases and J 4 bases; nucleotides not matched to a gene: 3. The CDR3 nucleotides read TGTGCCAGCAGTTCGACAGGGGGCACTGAAGCTTTCTTT. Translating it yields CASSSTGGTEAFF. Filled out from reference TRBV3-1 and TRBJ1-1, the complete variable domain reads DTAVSQTPKYLVTQMGNDKSIKCEQNLGHDTMYWYKQDSKKFLKIMFSYNNKELIINETVPNRFSPKSPDKAHLNLHINSLELGDSAVYFCASSSTGGTEAFFGQGTRLTVV.

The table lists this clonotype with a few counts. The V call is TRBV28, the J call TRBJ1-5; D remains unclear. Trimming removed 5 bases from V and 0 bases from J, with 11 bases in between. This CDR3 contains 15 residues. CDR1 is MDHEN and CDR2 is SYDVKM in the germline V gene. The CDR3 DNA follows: TGTGCCAGCAGTCCTCACACGGATAGCAATCAGCCCCAGCATTTT. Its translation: CASSPHTDSNQPQHF.

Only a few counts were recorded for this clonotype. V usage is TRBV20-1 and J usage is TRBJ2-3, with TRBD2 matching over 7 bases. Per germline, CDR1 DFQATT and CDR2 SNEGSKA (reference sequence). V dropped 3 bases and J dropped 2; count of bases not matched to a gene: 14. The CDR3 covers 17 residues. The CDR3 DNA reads TGCAGTGCTAGTGGGCCTAGCGGACGTTTTTTCACAGATACGCAGTATTTT. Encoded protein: CSASGPSGRFFTDTQYF.

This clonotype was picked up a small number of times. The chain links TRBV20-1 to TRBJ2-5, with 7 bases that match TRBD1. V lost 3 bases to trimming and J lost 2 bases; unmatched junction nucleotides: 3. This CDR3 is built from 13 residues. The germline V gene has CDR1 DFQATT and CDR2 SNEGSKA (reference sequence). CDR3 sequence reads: CSASAGGQETQYF. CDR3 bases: TGCAGTGCTAGCGCAGGGGGTCAAGAGACCCAGTACTTC.

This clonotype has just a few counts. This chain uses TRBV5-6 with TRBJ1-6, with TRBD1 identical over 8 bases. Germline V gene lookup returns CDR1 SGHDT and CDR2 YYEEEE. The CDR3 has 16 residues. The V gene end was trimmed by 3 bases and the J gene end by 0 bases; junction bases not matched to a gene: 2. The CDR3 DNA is TGTGCCAGCAGCTACACAGGGGGCTCCTATAATTCACCCCTCCACTTT. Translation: CASSYTGGSYNSPLHF.

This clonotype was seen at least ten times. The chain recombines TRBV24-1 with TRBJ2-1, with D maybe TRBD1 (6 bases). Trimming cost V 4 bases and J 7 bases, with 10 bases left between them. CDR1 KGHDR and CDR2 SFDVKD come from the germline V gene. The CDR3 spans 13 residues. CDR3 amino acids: CATSEPGQNEQFF. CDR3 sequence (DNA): TGTGCCACCAGTGAACCTGGACAGAATGAGCAGTTCTTC.

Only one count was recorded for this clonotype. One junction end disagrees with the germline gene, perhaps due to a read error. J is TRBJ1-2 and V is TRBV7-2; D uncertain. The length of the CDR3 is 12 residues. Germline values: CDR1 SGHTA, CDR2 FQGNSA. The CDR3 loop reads CAGSPGIHGYTF. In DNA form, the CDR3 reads TGTGCCGGCAGCCCCGGGATCCATGGCTACACCTTC.

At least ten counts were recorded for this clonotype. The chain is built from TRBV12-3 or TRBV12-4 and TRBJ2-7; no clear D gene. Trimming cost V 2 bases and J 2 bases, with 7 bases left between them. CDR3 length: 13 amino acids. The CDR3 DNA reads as TGTGCCAGCAGTTTACCCGGTACCTACGAGCAGTACTTC. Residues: CASSLPGTYEQYF.

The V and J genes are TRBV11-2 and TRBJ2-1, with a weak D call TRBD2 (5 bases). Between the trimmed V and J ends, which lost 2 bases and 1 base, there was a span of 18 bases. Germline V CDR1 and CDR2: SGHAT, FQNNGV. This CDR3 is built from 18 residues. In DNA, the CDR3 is TGTGCCAGCAGCTTACGGAACTCGCCGGGGTGGTCCTACAATGAGCAGTTCTTC. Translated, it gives CASSLRNSPGWSYNEQFF.

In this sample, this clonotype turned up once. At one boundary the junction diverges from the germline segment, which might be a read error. The CDR3 DNA is TGTGCCAGCAGTGCGGAACAGGGGACCACAGGTACGCAGTATTTT. Translation: CASSAEQGTTGTQYF. V is TRBV2 and J is TRBJ2-3, with 7 bases aligning to TRBD1. The germline gives CDR1 SNHLY, CDR2 FYNNEI. The CDR3 spans 15 residues.

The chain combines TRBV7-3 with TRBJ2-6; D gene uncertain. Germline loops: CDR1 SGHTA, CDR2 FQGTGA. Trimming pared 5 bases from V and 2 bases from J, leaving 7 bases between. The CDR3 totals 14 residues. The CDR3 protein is CASSSPPGANVLTF. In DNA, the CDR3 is TGTGCCAGCAGCAGCCCACCTGGGGCCAACGTCCTGACTTTC.

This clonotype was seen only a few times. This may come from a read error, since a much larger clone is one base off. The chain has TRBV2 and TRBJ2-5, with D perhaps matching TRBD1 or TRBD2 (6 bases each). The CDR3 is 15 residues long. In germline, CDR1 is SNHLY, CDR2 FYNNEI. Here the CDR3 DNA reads TGTGCCACCAGTGAGACACCGGGGGCTGGAGAGACCCAGTACTTC. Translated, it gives CATSETPGAGETQYF.

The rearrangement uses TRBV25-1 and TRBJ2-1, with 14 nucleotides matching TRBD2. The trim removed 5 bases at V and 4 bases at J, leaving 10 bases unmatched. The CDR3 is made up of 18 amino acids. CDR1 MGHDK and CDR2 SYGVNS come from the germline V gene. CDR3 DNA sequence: TGTGCCAGCAGTCCGCACCAAGGACTAGCGGGAGGTTACAATGAGCAGTTCTTC. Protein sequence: CASSPHQGLAGGYNEQFF.

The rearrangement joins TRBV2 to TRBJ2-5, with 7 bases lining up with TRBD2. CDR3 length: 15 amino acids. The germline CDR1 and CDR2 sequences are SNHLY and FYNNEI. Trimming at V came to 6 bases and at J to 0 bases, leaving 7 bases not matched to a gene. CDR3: CASSSSGTNQETQYF. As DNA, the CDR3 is TGTGCCAGCAGCTCGTCCGGGACTAACCAAGAGACCCAGTACTTC.

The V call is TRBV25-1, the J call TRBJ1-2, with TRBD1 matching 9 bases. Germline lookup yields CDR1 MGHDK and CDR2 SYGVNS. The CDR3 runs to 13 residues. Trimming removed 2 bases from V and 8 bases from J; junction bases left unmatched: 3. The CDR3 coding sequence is TGTGCCAGCAGTGAAGTAACAGGGGGCGGCTACACCTTC. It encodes CASSEVTGGGYTF.

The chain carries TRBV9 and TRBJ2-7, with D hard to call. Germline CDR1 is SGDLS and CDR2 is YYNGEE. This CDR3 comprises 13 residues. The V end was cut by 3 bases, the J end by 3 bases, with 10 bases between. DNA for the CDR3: TGTGCCAGCAGCGCACGGATGGGCTACGAGCAGTACTTC. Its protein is CASSARMGYEQYF.

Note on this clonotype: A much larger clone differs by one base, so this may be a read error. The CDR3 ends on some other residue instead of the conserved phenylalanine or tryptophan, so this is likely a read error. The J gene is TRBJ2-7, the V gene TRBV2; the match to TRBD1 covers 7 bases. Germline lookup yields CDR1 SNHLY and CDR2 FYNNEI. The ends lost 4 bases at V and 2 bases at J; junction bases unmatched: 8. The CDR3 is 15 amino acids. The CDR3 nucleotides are TGTGCCAGCAGTGCAGGGACAGATGTCACCTACGAGCAGTACCTC. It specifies CASSAGTDVTYEQYL.

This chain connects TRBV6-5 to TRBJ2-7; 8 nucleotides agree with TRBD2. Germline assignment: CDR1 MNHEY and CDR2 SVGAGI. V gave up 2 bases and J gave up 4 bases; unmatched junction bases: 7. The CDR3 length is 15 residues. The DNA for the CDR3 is TGTGCCAGCAGTTACACCCCGGGACTAGTGTACGAGCAGTACTTC. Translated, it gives CASSYTPGLVYEQYF.